The next 6 T cell receptor beta chains were all read from a single sample in a study of T cell responses to AZD1222 COVID-19 vaccine. The method was immunoSEQ multiplex PCR; TCRdb's version includes in-frame clones alone and lacks a portion of them. The sample lists approximately 200,000 clones; about 94% were seen once. Here the sequenced sample was peripheral blood, taken 28 days after the second dose of the MenACWY control vaccine. The receptor source for this set is an adult who received the MenACWY meningococcal vaccine as a control.

This sequence joins TRBV5-1 and TRBJ2-1, with D perhaps being TRBD1 or TRBD2 (6 bases each). The germline CDR1 and CDR2 sequences are SGHRS and YFSETQ. CDR3 length equals 15 residues. V was trimmed by 4 bases and J by 9 bases, leaving 20 bases between them. The CDR3 DNA reads as TGCGCCAGCAGCATGTTGACGGGGGCGGGTATTGAGCAGTTCTTC. Translating gives CASSMLTGAGIEQFF. The full variable domain, completed using reference TRBV5-1 and TRBJ2-1, is KAGVTQTPRYLIKTRGQQVTLSCSPISGHRSVSWYQQTPGQGLQFLFEYFSETQRNKGNFPGRFSGRQFSNSRSEMNVSTLELGDSALYLCASSMLTGAGIEQFFGPGTRLTVL.

The V and J genes are TRBV2 and TRBJ1-1; 7 bases match TRBD1. This CDR3 has 16 amino acids. V trimming: 6 bases; J trimming: 1 base; junction bases outside the gene matches: 11. The germline V gene has CDR1 SNHLY and CDR2 FYNNEI. CDR3: CASRRGQTGTNTEAFF. As DNA, the CDR3 is TGTGCCAGCAGGAGGGGACAGACAGGGACGAACACTGAAGCTTTCTTT.

The chain recombines TRBV5-6 with TRBJ1-3, with no clear D. V shed 4 bases and J shed 5 bases, with 13 bases lying between them. Germline V gives CDR1 SGHDT, CDR2 YYEEEE. The CDR3 length is 14 residues. The DNA of the CDR3 is TGTGCCAGCAGCCGACCCGCTTCCCGAAACACCATATATTTT. As protein: CASSRPASRNTIYF.

The rearrangement uses TRBV7-2 and TRBJ1-2; unclear D gene. CDR1 and CDR2 (germline): SGHTA, FQGNSA. The CDR3 extends over 13 amino acids. Trimming removed 4 bases at V and 8 bases at J, with 14 bases between. CDR3 region: CASSSREKKGYTF. Here the CDR3 DNA reads TGTGCCAGCAGCTCGAGGGAGAAGAAAGGCTACACCTTC.

The CDR3 region has the DNA TGTGCCAGCGGAAACGTCTTAGCGGGGCTGGACACAGATACGCAGTATTTT. As protein: CASGNVLAGLDTDTQYF. The chain uses TRBV2 and TRBJ2-3, with 8 bases fitting TRBD2. This CDR3 is 17 amino acids long. Germline loops: CDR1 SNHLY, CDR2 FYNNEI. V gave up 8 bases and J gave up 2 bases; unmatched junction bases: 15.

The V call is TRBV7-2, the J call TRBJ2-5; the D gene is possibly TRBD2 (5 bases). This CDR3 is built from 13 residues. V lost 4 bases and J lost 5, with 11 bases in between. Germline V gene lookup returns CDR1 SGHTA and CDR2 FQGNSA. CDR3 region: CASSSPQRETQYF. Written as DNA, the CDR3 is TGTGCCAGCAGCTCACCACAGCGGGAGACCCAGTACTTC.